The next 5 T cell receptor beta chains were all read from a single sample in a study of Graves' ophthalmopathy and Graves' hyperthyroidism. RNA served as the template for amplifying TCR beta CDR3 regions. RT-PCR was first run with HTBI primers, then multiplex PCR in a second round. A single record per CDR3 protein comes from TCRdb applying MiXCR to the multiplex PCR reads. This table has roughly 600,000 distinct CDR3 sequences, under 40% appearing once. The sample taken for sequencing was peripheral blood or thyroid tissue (not recorded which). The receptors here all came from an adult man with Graves' hyperthyroidism.

The chain is built from TRBV2 and TRBJ2-7; 12 bases are a match to TRBD1. The CDR3 has 15 residues. The germline CDR1 and CDR2 sequences are SNHLY and FYNNEI. V was pared by 6 bases and J by 4 bases, with 7 bases of the junction left unmatched. The CDR3 sequence: CASRGGTGGAYEQYF. DNA for the CDR3: TGTGCCAGCAGGGGCGGGACAGGGGGCGCGTACGAGCAGTACTTC. Using reference TRBV2 and TRBJ2-7 for the parts outside the CDR3, the full variable domain is EPEVTQTPSHQVTQMGQEVILRCVPISNHLYFYWYRQILGQKVEFLVSFYNNEISEKSEIFDDQFSVERPDGSNFTLKIRSTKLEDSAMYFCASRGGTGGAYEQYFGPGTRLTVT.

In its sample, this clonotype was seen many times. The chain links TRBV12-3 or TRBV12-4 to TRBJ2-7, with 9 bases fitting TRBD2. Trimming cost V 3 bases and J 3 bases; bases outside gene matches: 6. The CDR3 is made up of 15 amino acids. The DNA for the CDR3 is TGTGCCAGCAGTTTTCAAGCGGGAGGCGGCTACGAGCAGTACTTC. Protein sequence: CASSFQAGGGYEQYF.

V and J are TRBV30 and TRBJ2-2; perhaps TRBD2 as D (6 bases). Deletions cut 1 base from V and 4 bases from J, with 13 bases between. Germline CDR1 is GTSNPN and CDR2 is SVGIG (reference sequence). The CDR3 has 15 amino acids. The CDR3: CAWSEWGDGTGELFF. In DNA, the CDR3 is TGTGCCTGGAGTGAATGGGGGGATGGCACCGGGGAGCTGTTTTTT.

This clonotype was detected ten times or more. The chain employs TRBV4-2 and TRBJ1-4; D unresolved. Germline values: CDR1 LGHNA, CDR2 YNFKEQ. V was pared by 0 bases and J by 2 bases, with 7 bases between. The CDR3 loop spans 15 amino acids. For the CDR3, the DNA is TGTGCCAGCAGCCAAGAGGTGGGGACTAATGAAAAACTGTTTTTT. The encoded protein is CASSQEVGTNEKLFF.

In the case of this clonotype: It is unclear where the CDR3 begins or ends on the DNA, so no DNA is shown, and the CDR3 is as TCRdb lists it. J is TRBJ2-5 and V is TRBV7-9. The CDR3 region is 19 residues in length, termini included. Germline lookup yields CDR1 SEHNR and CDR2 FQNEAQ (reference sequence). The chain's CDR3 is CASSFYICSASGYQETQYF.